One and the same sample provided the 16 T cell receptor beta chains below, sequenced in a study of response to subunit inactivated influenza vaccine. TCRdb itself ran the RT-PCR reads through MiXCR, one entry per CDR3 protein. The sample lists roughly 710,000 distinct CDR3 sequences; 12% to 15% were seen once. Sequenced here: PBMCs from blood, sampled roughly 2 weeks before vaccination. Source of these receptors: a man aged 50 to 60 who received an inactivated influenza vaccine.

V gene TRBV4-1 combines with J gene TRBJ1-2; 8 bases agree with TRBD1. The CDR3 totals 16 residues. J gave up 4 bases and V 0 bases, and 7 bases lay outside the gene matches. Germline V gives CDR1 MGHRA, CDR2 YSYEKL. The CDR3 loop is CASSQDFTGGAYGYTF. The CDR3 nucleotides read TGCGCCAGCAGCCAAGATTTCACAGGGGGGGCCTATGGCTACACCTTC.

The chain joins TRBV7-6 to TRBJ2-5; 7 bases are shared with TRBD2. Germline-derived CDR1 and CDR2 are SGHVS and FNYEAQ. Unmatched junction bases numbered 8, after V lost 5 bases and J lost 5 bases. There are 14 residues in the CDR3. The CDR3 DNA reads as TGTGCCAGCAGCCGAGCGGGATCGGGGGAGACCCAGTACTTC. It is translated as CASSRAGSGETQYF.

CDR3 amino acids: CASSLDSTGRRVGYGYTF. CDR3 bases: TGTGCCAGCAGCTTAGATTCGACAGGGAGACGCGTGGGCTATGGCTACACCTTC. V is TRBV11-2 and J is TRBJ1-2; 7 positions agree with TRBD1. CDR3 length equals 18 residues. Germline CDR1 and CDR2: SGHAT and FQNNGV. V lost 0 bases to trimming and J lost 4 bases; unmatched junction nucleotides: 14.

The chain carries TRBV7-6 and TRBJ2-7, with 8 bases identical to TRBD1. With V trimmed by 2 bases and J by 2 bases, 11 bases remained unmatched. CDR3 size: 17 residues. In germline, CDR1 is SGHVS, CDR2 FNYEAQ. CDR3 coding DNA: TGTGCCAGCAGCTTAAACTCCCCCGGACAGGGAGCCTACGAGCAGTACTTC. Translated, it gives CASSLNSPGQGAYEQYF.

The chain is built from TRBV29-1 and TRBJ1-1; tentatively, D is TRBD1 (5 bases). V was clipped by 4 bases and J by 3 bases, with 6 bases between them. CDR3 length: 11 amino acids. The germline CDR1 and CDR2 sequences are SQVTM and ANQGSEA. CDR3 bases: TGCAGCGTTGTGGGGGACACTGAAGCTTTCTTT. Translation gives CSVVGDTEAFF.

The chain links TRBV20-1 to TRBJ2-1; the match to TRBD2 covers 9 bases. Germline CDR1 and CDR2: DFQATT and SNEGSKA (reference sequence). The CDR3 runs 15 residues. The junction had 12 bases not matched to a gene; V was cut back by 6 bases and J by 6 bases. The CDR3 protein is CSAAGTPSGINEQFF. In nucleotides, the CDR3 is TGCAGTGCCGCCGGGACGCCTAGCGGGATCAATGAGCAGTTCTTC.

This clonotype appeared a few times. The gene calls are TRBV25-1 and TRBJ2-2, with D maybe TRBD2 (6 bases). The germline V gene encodes CDR1 MGHDK and CDR2 SYGVNS. Trimming left V 2 bases short and J 4 bases short, with 14 bases between. CDR3 size: 16 residues. The CDR3 loop is CASSELYGRGTGELFF. For the CDR3, the DNA is TGTGCCAGCAGTGAACTATACGGGAGAGGCACCGGGGAGCTGTTTTTT.

This clonotype was observed a handful of times. The V and J genes are TRBV5-1 and TRBJ2-7; D is possibly TRBD1 (5 bases). The CDR3 sequence is 15 residues long. V shed 1 base and J shed 4 bases, with 15 bases lying between them. CDR1 and CDR2 (germline): SGHRS, YFSETQ. For the CDR3, the DNA is TGCGCCAGCAGCTTGATTCCCGAAGACAGTTACGAGCAGTACTTC. It is translated as CASSLIPEDSYEQYF.

The chain uses TRBV18 and TRBJ2-1; 8 bases match TRBD1. This CDR3 spans 16 amino acids. Germline assignment: CDR1 KGHSH and CDR2 LQKENI. V lost 1 base and J lost 2; bases outside the gene matches: 4. CDR3 nucleotide sequence: TGTGCCAGCTCACCACTGGAACAGGGGGCCTACAATGAGCAGTTCTTC. As protein: CASSPLEQGAYNEQFF.

This clonotype was observed at least ten times. V usage is TRBV29-1 and J usage is TRBJ2-7, with 7 nucleotides matching TRBD1. Germline lookup yields CDR1 SQVTM and CDR2 ANQGSEA. This CDR3 region has 13 residues. The junction had 11 bases not matched to a gene; V was cut back by 7 bases and J by 5 bases. For the CDR3, the DNA is TGCAGCGCGCGACAGGGTGAGGTTAACGAGCAGTACTTC. Its protein is CSARQGEVNEQYF.

This chain joins TRBV6-1 and TRBJ2-7, with 12 bases identical to TRBD2. This CDR3 contains 18 residues. CDR1 is MNHNS, CDR2 SASEGT, per germline. V lost 2 bases and J lost 0; bases outside the gene matches: 8. CDR3 residues: CASSEHPGLAGRSYEQYF. As DNA, the CDR3 is TGTGCCAGCAGTGAACACCCGGGACTAGCGGGCCGCTCCTACGAGCAGTACTTC.

A few counts support this clonotype. As DNA, the CDR3 is TGTGCCACCAGCAGAGGGGTCGGGCCCACAGATACGCAGTATTTT. Translating gives CATSRGVGPTDTQYF. V is TRBV15 and J is TRBJ2-3; D not resolved. The V end was cut by 1 base, the J end by 2 bases, with 10 bases between. Germline CDR1 is LNHNV and CDR2 is YYDKDF (reference sequence). The CDR3 extends over 15 amino acids.

V and J are TRBV4-3 and TRBJ2-6; maybe TRBD1 (5 bases). The V gene's germline CDR1 is LGHNA and CDR2 YSLEER. The CDR3 is 17 residues long. V lost 1 base, J lost 0 bases, and 10 bases lay in between. This CDR3 is CASSQGQGYSGANVLTF. CDR3 coding DNA: TGCGCCAGCAGCCAAGGGCAGGGCTACTCTGGGGCCAACGTCCTGACTTTC.

The chain uses TRBV3-1 and TRBJ2-7; D tentatively reads TRBD1 or TRBD2 (6 bases each). Germline V gene data show CDR1 as LGHDT and CDR2 as YNNKEL (reference sequence). This CDR3 is built from 15 residues. V lost 4 bases and J lost 3, with 16 bases in between. This CDR3 is CASSPYGGGGYEQYF. The CDR3, as DNA: TGTGCCAGCAGCCCCTACGGCGGAGGGGGCTACGAGCAGTACTTC.

This clonotype has a count of ten or more. V usage is TRBV20-1 and J usage is TRBJ2-3, with a possible D match to TRBD2 (6 bases). Germline V gives CDR1 DFQATT, CDR2 SNEGSKA (reference sequence). The V gene lost 0 bases and the J gene lost 0 bases, with 10 bases spanning the gap. The CDR3 totals 15 residues. This CDR3 reads CSARDGAGSTDTQYF. For the CDR3, the DNA is TGCAGTGCTAGAGATGGGGCGGGGAGCACAGATACGCAGTATTTT.

This chain joins TRBV29-1 and TRBJ2-3, with TRBD2 matching 8 bases. The length of the CDR3 is 15 residues. Looked up from germline, CDR1 is SQVTM and CDR2 is ANQGSEA. The V segment lost 2 bases and the J segment 2 bases; nucleotides outside the gene matches: 6. The CDR3 sequence: CSVEKLAESTDTQYF. The CDR3 DNA follows: TGCAGCGTTGAAAAACTAGCGGAGTCCACAGATACGCAGTATTTT.